The entry that follows covers one T cell receptor (beta chain) sequence. The sample originates from a study of blood T cell repertoires in COVID-19. Study-wide context: Italy, Spain and the United States were the sources of the convalescent and acute COVID-19 samples. Nucleic acid was either cDNA or gDNA, and it came from T cells, B-cell-depleted T cells, or PBMCs.

Original handling: Nucleated cell number was recorded as an estimate derived from reference gene primer amplification. Using immunoSEQ multiplex PCR, the repertoire was profiled, and TCRdb retains in-frame clones only, with some absent. V, J and clone size are those of that table, while D and trimming were read from the DNA. The sample contains about 100,000 clones, around four fifths of which appear only once. The specimen was peripheral blood. The TCR comes from a woman aged 70 to 79 with acute or convalescent COVID-19.

CDR3 in amino acids: CASSHITGGSTEAFF. The CDR3 coding sequence is TGTGCCAGCAGCCATATTACAGGGGGTAGCACTGAAGCTTTCTTT. The chain uses TRBV4-2 and TRBJ1-1, with 8 bases identical to TRBD1. Germline CDR1 LGHNA, CDR2 YNFKEQ. The CDR3 runs 15 residues. Unmatched junction bases numbered 7, after V lost 3 bases and J lost 4 bases.